The clone carrying this T cell receptor (beta chain) was seen ten or more times. Its antigen remains unknown. Trimming stripped 0 bases from V and 6 bases from J, with 3 bases between. Per germline, CDR1 LGHDT and CDR2 YNNKEL (reference sequence). The CDR3 length is 12 residues. TCRdb processed the 5' RACE reads anew with MiXCR; each CDR3 protein has one entry. This table holds 750,000 to 950,000 distinct CDR3 sequences, roughly an eighth found once. The record originates from a study of identical twins. Study results and limitations: Modelling underestimated the level of out-of-frame TCR alpha sharing observed in monozygotic twins.

The sample was also linked to a second study, of yellow fever vaccine responses in identical twins.

Sequencing input: PBMCs. The receptor's source is a woman younger than 30 in good health. The J gene is TRBJ1-5, the V gene TRBV3-1; no clear D. As DNA, the CDR3 is TGTGCCAGCAGCCAAGAAGGTCAGCCCCAGCATTTT. Protein product: CASSQEGQPQHF.